Detailed here is one T cell receptor beta chain. No antigen is known for it. These data are taken from a study of shared clonotypes between healthy human individuals. Notes on the study in general: In the sorted subsets, rarefaction showed sequencing was incomplete despite large depth.

From CD4+ cells came CD45RA+ naive and CD45RA-negative memory subsets. There are 17 residues in the CDR3. V lost 5 bases, J lost 2 bases, and 22 bases lay in between. Germline CDR1 MNHEY, CDR2 SMNVEV (reference sequence). For every subset, genomic DNA was evenly distributed across several immunoSEQ plates. Clones were read by immunoSEQ multiplex PCR, and TCRdb kept only the in-frame ones, dropping some. The sample records about 2.3 million clones, around 93% being singletons. V usage is TRBV27 and J usage is TRBJ2-7, with a tentative D call TRBD2 (6 bases). This TCR came from a man aged 18 to 29 in good health. Some clones in this sample may be carry-over from other donors' samples. Material for sequencing was naive CD4+ T cells from PBMCs. Subset here: CD45RA+ positively selected. CDR3: CASSPYWGDRWAYEQYF. As DNA, the CDR3 is TGTGCCAGCAGTCCTTATTGGGGGGACCGCTGGGCCTACGAGCAGTACTTC.